The 11 T cell receptor beta chains presented below share a single source sample, sequenced in a study of radiotherapy plus CTLA-4 blockade in lung cancer. Assay: immunoSEQ multiplex PCR; the TCRdb copy retains only in-frame clones and omits some. The sample has approximately 99,000 clones, around 88% seen once. The sequencing here drew on peripheral blood, taken from a patient treated with radiotherapy plus ipilimumab. The receptors shown here come from a human donor with non-small cell lung cancer that progressed on radiotherapy plus ipilimumab.

This sequence joins TRBV27 and TRBJ2-3, with D tentatively TRBD2 (5 bases). V shed 3 bases and J shed 5 bases, with 12 bases lying between them. Germline V gene lookup returns CDR1 MNHEY and CDR2 SMNVEV (reference sequence). This CDR3 has 14 amino acids. The CDR3 protein is CASSFLASGDTQYF. The CDR3 DNA reads as TGTGCCAGCAGTTTTTTAGCGTCCGGAGATACGCAGTATTTT.

CDR3 in DNA: TGTGCCAGCAGCTTGGAGACAGGGCATGAAAAACTGTTTTTT. The encoded protein is CASSLETGHEKLFF. This chain joins TRBV5-6 and TRBJ1-4, with TRBD1 matching over 7 bases. Germline V gives CDR1 SGHDT, CDR2 YYEEEE. The CDR3 length is 14 residues. Trimming removed 0 bases from V and 6 bases from J; junction bases left unmatched: 2.

The gene calls are TRBV5-1 and TRBJ1-1; weak D call: TRBD1 (5 bases). CDR3 size: 15 residues. In germline, CDR1 is SGHRS, CDR2 YFSETQ. Trimming left V 0 bases short and J 1 base short, with 10 bases between. The CDR3 nucleotides read TGCGCCAGCAGCTTGGATCACAGGACGAACACTGAAGCTTTCTTT. This codes for CASSLDHRTNTEAFF.

V is TRBV18 and J is TRBJ1-2; a possible D gene is TRBD1 (6 bases). Looked up from germline, CDR1 is KGHSH and CDR2 is LQKENI. This CDR3 region has 15 residues. The germline V and J ends were trimmed by 1 base and 5 bases, with 14 bases remaining between them. This CDR3 is CASSPRQELAYGYTF. Written as DNA, the CDR3 is TGTGCCAGCTCACCACGACAGGAGCTAGCTTATGGCTACACCTTC.

As DNA, the CDR3 is TGTGCTAGTGGTTTCTCAGGGGCCAAAAACATTCAGTACTTC. The encoded protein is CASGFSGAKNIQYF. This chain connects TRBV12-5 to TRBJ2-4; TRBD1 might be the D (5 bases). Germline values: CDR1 LGHNT, CDR2 FRNRAP. Trimming cost V 3 bases and J 1 base, with 7 bases left between them. This CDR3 spans 14 amino acids.

The J gene is TRBJ2-3, the V gene TRBV29-1, with D tentatively TRBD1 or TRBD2 (6 bases each). Looked up from germline, CDR1 is SQVTM and CDR2 is ANQGSEA. The V end lost 1 base, the J end lost 6 bases, and 14 bases lay between the germline ends. The CDR3 is 14 amino acids. DNA for the CDR3: TGCAGCGTTGAAGGTGCGGAGGGGGGCGATACGCAGTATTTT. As protein: CSVEGAEGGDTQYF.

The chain has TRBV28 and TRBJ1-2; D is uncertain. In germline, CDR1 is MDHEN, CDR2 SYDVKM. CDR3 length: 14 residues. With 3 bases removed from V and 5 bases from J, the gap between germline ends came to 13 bases. CDR3 in amino acids: CASSFPVPLYGYTF. In nucleotides, the CDR3 is TGTGCCAGCAGTTTTCCAGTGCCCTTGTATGGCTACACCTTC.

This clone has a single count. The chain carries TRBV6-1 and TRBJ1-5; 8 positions match TRBD1. There are 14 residues in the CDR3. CDR1 and CDR2 from the germline V gene are MNHNS and SASEGT. Losses at the gene ends were 8 bases for V and 4 bases for J; bases not matched to a gene: 7. CDR3 residues: CASQRTGSNQPQHF. The CDR3 region has the DNA TGTGCCAGCCAAAGGACAGGGAGTAATCAGCCCCAGCATTTT.

The V call is TRBV5-1, the J call TRBJ2-3, with D unresolved. This CDR3 has 13 amino acids. The germline gives CDR1 SGHRS, CDR2 YFSETQ. V lost 0 bases to trimming and J lost 2 bases, with 4 bases between them. CDR3 nucleotides: TGCGCCAGCAGCTTGGGTGACACAGATACGCAGTATTTT. This gives the protein CASSLGDTDTQYF.

The CDR3 sequence: CASSLNRAGEETQYF. Here the CDR3 DNA reads TGTGCCAGCAGCTTAAATCGAGCGGGAGAAGAGACCCAGTACTTC. The chain uses TRBV7-2 and TRBJ2-5; 8 bases match TRBD2. CDR1 SGHTA and CDR2 FQGNSA come from the germline V gene. The CDR3 has 15 amino acids. Trimming took 2 bases from V and 3 from J; bases not matched to a gene: 5.

This chain connects TRBV7-2 to TRBJ2-7; 11 nucleotides line up with TRBD2. The CDR3 spans 16 residues. CDR1 and CDR2 (germline): SGHTA, FQGNSA. Trimming cost V 5 bases and J 4 bases; bases outside gene matches: 10. This chain's CDR3 is CASSLQPSGRSYEQYF. Here the CDR3 DNA reads TGTGCCAGCAGCCTCCAGCCTAGCGGGAGGTCGTACGAGCAGTACTTC.